The 4 T cell receptor beta chains below all came from one sample that was sequenced in a study of response to subunit inactivated influenza vaccine. One entry per CDR3 protein results from TCRdb running MiXCR on the RT-PCR reads. Seen here are 500,000 to 550,000 distinct CDR3 sequences, around 8% observed once, and the top ten hold approximately 13%. This material consisted of PBMCs from blood, taken roughly 24 months after vaccination. The receptors come from a man between 45 and 75 years old who received an inactivated influenza vaccine.

The genes are TRBV5-1 and TRBJ1-4; unclear D gene. Trimming removed 2 bases from V and 8 bases from J, with 16 bases in between. The CDR3 is made up of 15 amino acids. CDR1 and CDR2 (germline): SGHRS, YFSETQ. The CDR3 DNA sequence: TGCGCCAGCAGCTTTGGTGTGGATGTCGGGGAAAAACTGTTTTTT. This encodes CASSFGVDVGEKLFF.

The chain uses TRBV20-1 and TRBJ1-1; tentatively, D is TRBD1 (6 bases). V gave up 4 bases and J gave up 0 bases, with 21 bases separating them. Germline lookup yields CDR1 DFQATT and CDR2 SNEGSKA (reference sequence). This CDR3 comprises 17 residues. CDR3 sequence (DNA): TGCAGTGCTATCCGGGACAACCAAAGGAACATGAACACTGAAGCTTTCTTT. The encoded protein is CSAIRDNQRNMNTEAFF.

This clonotype was seen a handful of times. The chain couples TRBV27 to TRBJ1-2; D is ambiguous. The ends were cut back, 0 bases at V and 3 bases at J, with 8 bases in the middle. From germline, CDR1 is MNHEY and CDR2 SMNVEV (reference sequence). The CDR3 sequence is 14 residues long. In DNA form, the CDR3 reads TGTGCCAGCAGTTTATCTTTCCAATACTATGGCTACACCTTC. Translation: CASSLSFQYYGYTF.

Many counts were recorded for this clonotype. The chain combines TRBV5-1 with TRBJ1-1; D unresolved. The germline V gene has CDR1 SGHRS and CDR2 YFSETQ. CDR3 length: 14 amino acids. The V end was cut by 4 bases, the J end by 1 base, with 11 bases between. The CDR3 region has the DNA TGCGCCAGCAGCCTAAGGACGGAGAACACTGAAGCTTTCTTT. Its translation: CASSLRTENTEAFF.